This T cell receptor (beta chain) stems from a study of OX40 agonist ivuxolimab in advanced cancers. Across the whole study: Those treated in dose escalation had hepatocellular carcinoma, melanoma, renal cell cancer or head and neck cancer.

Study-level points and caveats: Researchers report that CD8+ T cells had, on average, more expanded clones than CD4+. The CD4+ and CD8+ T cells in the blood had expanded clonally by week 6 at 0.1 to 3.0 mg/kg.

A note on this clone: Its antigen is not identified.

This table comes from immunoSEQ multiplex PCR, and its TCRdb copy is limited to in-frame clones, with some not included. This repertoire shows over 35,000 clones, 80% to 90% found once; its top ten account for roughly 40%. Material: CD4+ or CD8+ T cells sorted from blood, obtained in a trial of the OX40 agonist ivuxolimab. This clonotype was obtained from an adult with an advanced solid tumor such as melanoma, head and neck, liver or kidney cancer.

The CDR3 reads CASSPDRANTEAFF. For the CDR3, the DNA is TGCGCCAGCAGCCCCGACAGGGCGAACACTGAAGCTTTCTTT. This chain connects TRBV5-1 to TRBJ1-1, with 7 positions matching TRBD1. This CDR3 has 14 amino acids. The V segment lost 4 bases and the J segment 1 base; nucleotides outside the gene matches: 4. CDR1 and CDR2 (germline): SGHRS, YFSETQ.